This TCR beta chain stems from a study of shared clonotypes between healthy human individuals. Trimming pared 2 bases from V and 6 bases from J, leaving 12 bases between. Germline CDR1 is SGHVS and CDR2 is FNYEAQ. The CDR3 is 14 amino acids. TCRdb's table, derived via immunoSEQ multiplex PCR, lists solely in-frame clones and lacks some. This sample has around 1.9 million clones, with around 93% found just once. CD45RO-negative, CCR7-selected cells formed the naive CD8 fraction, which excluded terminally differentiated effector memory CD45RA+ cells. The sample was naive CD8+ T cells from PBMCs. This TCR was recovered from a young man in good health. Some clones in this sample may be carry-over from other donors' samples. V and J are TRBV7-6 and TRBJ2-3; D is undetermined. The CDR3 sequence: CASSLIAGSDTQYF. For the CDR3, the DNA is TGTGCCAGCAGCTTAATCGCAGGATCGGATACGCAGTATTTT. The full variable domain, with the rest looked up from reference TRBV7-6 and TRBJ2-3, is GAGVSQSPRYKVTKRGQDVALRCDPISGHVSLYWYRQALGQGPEFLTYFNYEAQQDKSGLPNDRFSAERPEGSISTLTIQRTEQRDSAMYRCASSLIAGSDTQYFGPGTRLTVL.